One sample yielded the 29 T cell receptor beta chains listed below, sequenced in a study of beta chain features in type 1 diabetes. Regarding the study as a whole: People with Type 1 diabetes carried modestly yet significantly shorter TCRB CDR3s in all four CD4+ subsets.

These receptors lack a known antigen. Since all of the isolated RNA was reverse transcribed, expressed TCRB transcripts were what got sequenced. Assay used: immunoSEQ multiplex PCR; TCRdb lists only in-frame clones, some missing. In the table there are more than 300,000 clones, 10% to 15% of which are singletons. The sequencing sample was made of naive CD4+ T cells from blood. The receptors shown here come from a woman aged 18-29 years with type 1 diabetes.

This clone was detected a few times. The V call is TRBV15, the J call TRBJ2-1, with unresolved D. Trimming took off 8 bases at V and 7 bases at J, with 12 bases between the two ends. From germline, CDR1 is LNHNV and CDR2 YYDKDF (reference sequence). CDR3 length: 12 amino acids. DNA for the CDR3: TGTGCCACCCGTTCTGAAACAAATGAGCAGTTCTTC. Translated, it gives CATRSETNEQFF.

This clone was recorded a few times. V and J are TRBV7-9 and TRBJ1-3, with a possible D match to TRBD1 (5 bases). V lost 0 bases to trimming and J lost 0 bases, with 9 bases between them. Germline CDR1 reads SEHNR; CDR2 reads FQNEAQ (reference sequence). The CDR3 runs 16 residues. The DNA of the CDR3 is TGTGCCAGCAGCTTAGCGCCAGGGTCCTCTGGAAACACCATATATTTT. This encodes CASSLAPGSSGNTIYF.

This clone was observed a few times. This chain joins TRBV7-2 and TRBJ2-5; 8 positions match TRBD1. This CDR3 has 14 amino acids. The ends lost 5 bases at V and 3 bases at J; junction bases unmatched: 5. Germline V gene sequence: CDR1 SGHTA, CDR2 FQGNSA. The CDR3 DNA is TGTGCCAGCAGCATCGGACAGGGTAAAGAGACCCAGTACTTC. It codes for CASSIGQGKETQYF.

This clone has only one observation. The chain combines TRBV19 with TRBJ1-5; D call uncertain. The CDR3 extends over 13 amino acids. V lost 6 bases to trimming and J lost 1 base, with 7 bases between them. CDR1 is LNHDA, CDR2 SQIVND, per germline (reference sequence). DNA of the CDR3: TGTGCCAGTAGCCCAGGCAGCAATCAGCCCCAGCATTTT. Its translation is CASSPGSNQPQHF.

This chain's CDR3 is CASSRLSGRDEQFF. CDR3 nucleotides: TGCGCCAGCAGCCGACTTAGCGGGAGGGATGAGCAGTTCTTC. The rearrangement links TRBV4-1 to TRBJ2-1; 11 bases are shared with TRBD2. This CDR3 is 14 amino acids long. With 4 bases clipped from V and 8 bases from J, the junction kept 4 bases outside the gene matches. Germline lookup yields CDR1 MGHRA and CDR2 YSYEKL.

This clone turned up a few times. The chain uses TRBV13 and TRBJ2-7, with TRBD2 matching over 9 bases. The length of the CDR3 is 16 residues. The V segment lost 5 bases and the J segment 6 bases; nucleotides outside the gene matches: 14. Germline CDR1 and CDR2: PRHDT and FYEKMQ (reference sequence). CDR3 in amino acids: CASSPREAGGIPEQYF. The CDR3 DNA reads TGTGCCAGCAGCCCCCGTGAAGCGGGAGGCATCCCCGAGCAGTACTTC.

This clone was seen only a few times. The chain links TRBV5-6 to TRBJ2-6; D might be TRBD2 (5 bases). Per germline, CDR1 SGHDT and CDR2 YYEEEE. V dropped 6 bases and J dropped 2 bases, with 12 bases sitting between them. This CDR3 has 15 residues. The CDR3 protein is CASTFLGTGANVLTF. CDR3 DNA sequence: TGTGCCAGCACCTTTCTCGGGACTGGGGCCAACGTCCTGACTTTC.

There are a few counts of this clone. CDR3 loop: CAWRLPSNGNTEAFF. As DNA, the CDR3 is TGTGCCTGGAGACTTCCCTCAAATGGGAACACTGAAGCTTTCTTT. The chain employs TRBV30 and TRBJ1-1, with unresolved D. This CDR3 region has 15 residues. V was trimmed by 3 bases and J by 1 base, leaving 15 bases between them. Germline V gene data show CDR1 as GTSNPN and CDR2 as SVGIG (reference sequence).

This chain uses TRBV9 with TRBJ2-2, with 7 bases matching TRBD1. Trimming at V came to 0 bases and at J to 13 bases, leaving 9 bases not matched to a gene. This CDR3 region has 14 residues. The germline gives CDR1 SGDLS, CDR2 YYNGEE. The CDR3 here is CASSVAAGGTRLFF. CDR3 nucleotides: TGTGCCAGCAGCGTAGCGGCAGGGGGAACTCGGCTGTTTTTT. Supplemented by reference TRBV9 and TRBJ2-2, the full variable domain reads DSGVTQTPKHLITATGQRVTLRCSPRSGDLSVYWYQQSLDQGLQFLIQYYNGEERAKGNILERFSAQQFPDLHSELNLSSLELGDSALYFCASSVAAGGTRLFFGEGSRLTVL.

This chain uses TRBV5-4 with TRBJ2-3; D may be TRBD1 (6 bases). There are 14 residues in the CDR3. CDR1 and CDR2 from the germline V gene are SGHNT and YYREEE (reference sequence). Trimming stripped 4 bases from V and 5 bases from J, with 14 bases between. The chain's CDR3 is CASSHAGDQDTQYF. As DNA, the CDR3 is TGTGCCAGCAGCCATGCAGGGGATCAAGATACGCAGTATTTT.

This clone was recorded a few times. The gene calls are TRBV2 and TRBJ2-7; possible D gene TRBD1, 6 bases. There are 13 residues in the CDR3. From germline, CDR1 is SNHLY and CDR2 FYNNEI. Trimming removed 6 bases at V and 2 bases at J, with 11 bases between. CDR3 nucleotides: TGTGCCAGCAGCCGCGGACAGACCTACGAGCAGTACTTC. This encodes CASSRGQTYEQYF.

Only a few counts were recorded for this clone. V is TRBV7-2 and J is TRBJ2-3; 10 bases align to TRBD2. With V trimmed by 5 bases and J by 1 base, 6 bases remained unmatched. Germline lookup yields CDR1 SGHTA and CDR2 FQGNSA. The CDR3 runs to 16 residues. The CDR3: CASSPSGTSGTDTQYF. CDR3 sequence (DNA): TGTGCCAGCAGCCCCTCGGGGACTAGCGGCACAGATACGCAGTATTTT.

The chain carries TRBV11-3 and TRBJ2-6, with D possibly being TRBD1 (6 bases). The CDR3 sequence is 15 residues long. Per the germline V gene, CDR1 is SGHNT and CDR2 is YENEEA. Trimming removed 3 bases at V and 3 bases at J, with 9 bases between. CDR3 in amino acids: CASSFRGGGANVLTF. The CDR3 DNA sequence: TGTGCCAGCAGCTTCAGGGGTGGTGGGGCCAACGTCCTGACTTTC. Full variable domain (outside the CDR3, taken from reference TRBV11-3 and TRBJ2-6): EAGVVQSPRYKIIEKKQPVAFWCNPISGHNTLYWYLQNLGQGPELLIRYENEEAVDDSQLPKDRFSAERLKGVDSTLKIQPAELGDSAVYLCASSFRGGGANVLTFGAGSRLTVL.

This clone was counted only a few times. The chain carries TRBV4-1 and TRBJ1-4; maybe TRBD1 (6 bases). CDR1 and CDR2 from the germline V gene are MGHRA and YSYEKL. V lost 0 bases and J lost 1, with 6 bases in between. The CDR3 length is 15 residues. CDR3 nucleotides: TGCGCCAGCAGCCAAGACAGGGGAACTAATGAAAAACTGTTTTTT. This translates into CASSQDRGTNEKLFF.

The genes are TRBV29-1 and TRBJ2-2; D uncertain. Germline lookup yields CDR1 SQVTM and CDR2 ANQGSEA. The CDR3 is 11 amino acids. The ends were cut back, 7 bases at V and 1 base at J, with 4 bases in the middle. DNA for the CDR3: TGCAGCGGAGGGAACACCGGGGAGCTGTTTTTT. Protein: CSGGNTGELFF.

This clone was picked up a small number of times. The CDR3 bases are TGTGCCAGCAGCTCCCGGGTAGCGGGGTCCCAAGAGACCCAGTACTTC. Translated: CASSSRVAGSQETQYF. The chain combines TRBV7-8 with TRBJ2-5; 8 positions agree with TRBD2. The CDR3 spans 16 residues. Unmatched junction bases numbered 8, after V lost 4 bases and J lost 1 base. Looked up from germline, CDR1 is SGHVS and CDR2 is FQNEAQ.

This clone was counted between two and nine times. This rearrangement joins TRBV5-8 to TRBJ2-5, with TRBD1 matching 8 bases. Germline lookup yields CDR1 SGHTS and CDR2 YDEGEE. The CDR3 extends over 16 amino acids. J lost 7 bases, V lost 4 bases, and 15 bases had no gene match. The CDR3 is CASSVSHDGQGGTQYF. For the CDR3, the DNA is TGTGCCAGCAGCGTAAGCCACGATGGACAGGGAGGGACCCAGTACTTC.

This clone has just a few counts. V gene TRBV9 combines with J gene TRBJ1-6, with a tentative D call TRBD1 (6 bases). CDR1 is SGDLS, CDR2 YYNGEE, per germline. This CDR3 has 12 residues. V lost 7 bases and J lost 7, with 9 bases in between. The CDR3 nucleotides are TGTGCCAGCGGTGACAGGAATTCACCCCTCCACTTT. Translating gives CASGDRNSPLHF.

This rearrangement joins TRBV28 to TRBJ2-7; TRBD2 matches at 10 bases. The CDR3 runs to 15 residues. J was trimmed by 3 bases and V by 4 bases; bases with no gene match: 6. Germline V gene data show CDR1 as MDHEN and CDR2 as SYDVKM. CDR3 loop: CASSSAGTSDYEQYF. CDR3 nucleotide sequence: TGTGCCAGCAGTTCCGCCGGGACTAGCGACTACGAGCAGTACTTC.

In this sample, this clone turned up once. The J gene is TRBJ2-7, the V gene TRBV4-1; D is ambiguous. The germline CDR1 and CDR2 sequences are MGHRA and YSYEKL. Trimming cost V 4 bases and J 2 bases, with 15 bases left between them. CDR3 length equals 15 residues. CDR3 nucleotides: TGCGCCAGCAGCCTAAGATATCAGTCCACCTACGAGCAGTACTTC. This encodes CASSLRYQSTYEQYF.

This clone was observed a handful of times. The CDR3 sequence is CASSQGDRVQSPLHF. As DNA, the CDR3 is TGTGCCAGCAGCCAAGGGGACAGGGTTCAATCACCCCTCCACTTT. The rearrangement uses TRBV14 and TRBJ1-6; 9 bases agree with TRBD1. V dropped 1 base and J dropped 10; count of bases not matched to a gene: 5. CDR1 and CDR2 (germline): SGHDN, FVKESK. The CDR3 totals 15 residues.

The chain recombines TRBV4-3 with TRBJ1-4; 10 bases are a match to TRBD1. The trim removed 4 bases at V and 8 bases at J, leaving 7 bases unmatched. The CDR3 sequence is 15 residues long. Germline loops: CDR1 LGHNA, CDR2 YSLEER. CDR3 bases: TGCGCCAGCAGCCCAGGGGACAGGGGAGGAGAAAAACTGTTTTTT. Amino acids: CASSPGDRGGEKLFF.

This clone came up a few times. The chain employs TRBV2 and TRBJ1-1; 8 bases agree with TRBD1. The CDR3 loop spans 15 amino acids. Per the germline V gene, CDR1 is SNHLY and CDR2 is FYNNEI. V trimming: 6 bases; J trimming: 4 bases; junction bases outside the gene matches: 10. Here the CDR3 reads CASRGQDMGPTEAFF. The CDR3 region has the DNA TGTGCCAGCAGGGGACAGGATATGGGACCCACTGAAGCTTTCTTT.

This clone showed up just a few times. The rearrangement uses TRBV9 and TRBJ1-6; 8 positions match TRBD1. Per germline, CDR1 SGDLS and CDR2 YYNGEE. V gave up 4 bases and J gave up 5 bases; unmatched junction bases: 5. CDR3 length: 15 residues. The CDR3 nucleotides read TGTGCCAGCAGCCGGGGGACAGGTGATAATTCACCCCTCCACTTT. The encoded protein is CASSRGTGDNSPLHF.

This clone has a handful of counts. Written as DNA, the CDR3 is TGCGCCAGCAGCCTCGGACTGACCACAGATACGCAGTATTTT. The encoded protein is CASSLGLTTDTQYF. J is TRBJ2-3 and V is TRBV4-1; D might be TRBD2 (5 bases). Trimming pared 4 bases from V and 2 bases from J, leaving 10 bases between. Germline CDR1 MGHRA, CDR2 YSYEKL. The CDR3 covers 14 residues.

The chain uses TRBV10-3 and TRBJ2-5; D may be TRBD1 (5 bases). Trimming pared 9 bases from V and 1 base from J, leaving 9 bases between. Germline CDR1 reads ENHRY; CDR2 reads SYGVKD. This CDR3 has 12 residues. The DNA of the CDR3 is TGTGCCATAGGGGCAGCCCAAGAGACCCAGTACTTC. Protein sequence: CAIGAAQETQYF.

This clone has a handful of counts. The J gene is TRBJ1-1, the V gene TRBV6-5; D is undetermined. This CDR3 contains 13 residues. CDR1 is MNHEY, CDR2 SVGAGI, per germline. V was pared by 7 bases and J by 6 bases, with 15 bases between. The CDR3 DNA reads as TGTGCCAGCACCCCGGGAGTAGGTGCTGAAGCTTTCTTT. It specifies CASTPGVGAEAFF.

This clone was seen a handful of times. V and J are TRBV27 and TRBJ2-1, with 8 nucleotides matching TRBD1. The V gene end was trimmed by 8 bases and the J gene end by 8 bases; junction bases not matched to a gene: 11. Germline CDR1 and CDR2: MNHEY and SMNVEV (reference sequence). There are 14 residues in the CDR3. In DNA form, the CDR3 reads TGTGCCAGCGGACACAGGGGGGACACTGATGAGCAGTTCTTC. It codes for CASGHRGDTDEQFF.

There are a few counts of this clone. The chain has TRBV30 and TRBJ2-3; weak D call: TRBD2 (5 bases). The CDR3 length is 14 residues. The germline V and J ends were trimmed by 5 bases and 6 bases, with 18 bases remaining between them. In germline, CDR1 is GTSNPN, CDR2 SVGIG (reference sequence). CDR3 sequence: CAWAQLGKSDTQYF. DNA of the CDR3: TGTGCCTGGGCTCAACTCGGGAAGTCGGATACGCAGTATTTT.